This T cell receptor (beta chain) was sequenced for a study of T cell repertoires in ileal Crohn's disease. Profiled with immunoSEQ multiplex PCR; TCRdb holds only in-frame clones, not every one. The sample has under 12,000 clones, 72% seen once. The V gene end was trimmed by 2 bases and the J gene end by 14 bases; junction bases not matched to a gene: 9. There are 13 residues in the CDR3. Germline V gene lookup returns CDR1 MDHEN and CDR2 SYDVKM. This clone occurred a few times. Time point specified: neoterminal ileum biopsy at postoperative endoscopy, about 6 months after surgery. The rearrangement joins TRBV28 to TRBJ1-5, with 7 bases identical to TRBD1. The sequencing input was ileal tissue. The sequence came from an adult with Crohn's disease. CDR3 sequence: CASSLMTGRLEHF. CDR3 bases: TGTGCCAGCAGTTTAATGACAGGGAGACTGGAGCATTTT.